This record covers a single T cell receptor beta chain. Its antigen is as yet unknown. Sequencing ends 3 residues short of the CDR3 end; the germline J gene provides the rest. Germline V gives CDR1 DFQATT, CDR2 SNEGSKA (reference sequence). The CDR3 has 11 amino acids. V lost 4 bases to trimming and J lost 6 bases, with 10 bases between them. Measured with immunoSEQ multiplex PCR; TCRdb has only the in-frame clones, and not every one. Its table records roughly 37,000 clones. The sample originates from a study of T cells in women clearing cervical HPV infection. Study-wide context: Case blood was drawn when the lesion was first found; control blood after infection became undetectable. Study results and limitations: It is unknown whether associations predate infection; no effector/memory or HPV-specific sorting. TRBV6-7 relative abundance averaged roughly 0.1% in cases and approximately 0.15% in controls.

Sequencing was done on a sample of blood buffy coat. This receptor was taken from a woman between 18 and 70 years old with a cervical HPV16 infection that either progressed to CIN3+ or cleared (not recorded which). The gene calls are TRBV20-1 and TRBJ2-7; D is unresolved. Partial CDR3 DNA: TGCAGTGCTACTATAGATATCGAG. This translates into CSATIDIE. The whole CDR3 region reads CSATIDIEQYF.